Below, 16 T cell receptor beta chains from the same sample are listed, as sequenced in a study of T cell changes during pregnancy in multiple sclerosis. The assay was immunoSEQ multiplex PCR, and TCRdb's table has in-frame clones only and misses some. This table has tens of thousands of clones, about 92% appearing once. The sample here was CD8+ T cells from peripheral blood mononuclear cells, taken in the third trimester of pregnancy. The receptors come from a female donor with multiple sclerosis, enrolled in a pregnancy study.

This rearrangement joins TRBV9 to TRBJ2-1, with D perhaps TRBD2 (7 bases). Trimming left V 3 bases short and J 4 bases short, with 14 bases between. Germline V lookup: CDR1 SGDLS, CDR2 YYNGEE. CDR3 length: 15 residues. The CDR3: CASSESGTPYNEQFF. The CDR3 DNA sequence: TGTGCCAGCAGCGAAAGCGGGACACCTTACAATGAGCAGTTCTTC. The variable domain in full, completed from reference TRBV9 and TRBJ2-1, reads DSGVTQTPKHLITATGQRVTLRCSPRSGDLSVYWYQQSLDQGLQFLIQYYNGEERAKGNILERFSAQQFPDLHSELNLSSLELGDSALYFCASSESGTPYNEQFFGPGTRLTVL.

The chain recombines TRBV7-3 with TRBJ1-1; D is unclear. V was cut by 5 bases and J by 0 bases, with 7 bases left in between. This CDR3 has 13 amino acids. CDR1 and CDR2 from the germline V gene are SGHTA and FQGTGA. Here the CDR3 DNA reads TGTGCCAGCAGCGATCGAGTGAACACTGAAGCTTTCTTT. Its translation: CASSDRVNTEAFF. Drawing the rest from reference TRBV7-3 and TRBJ1-1, the complete variable domain is GAGVSQTPSNKVTEKGKYVELRCDPISGHTALYWYRQSLGQGPEFLIYFQGTGAADDSGLPNDRFFAVRPEGSVSTLKIQRTERGDSAVYLCASSDRVNTEAFFGQGTRLTVV.

This clone showed up just a few times. The rearrangement links TRBV4-3 to TRBJ1-3, with TRBD1 as a possible D gene (6 bases). The CDR3 totals 17 residues. The germline CDR1 and CDR2 sequences are LGHNA and YSLEER. Trimming left V 0 bases short and J 4 bases short, with 16 bases between. The DNA of the CDR3 is TGCGCCAGCAGCCAAGATCGGGACATAAGCCTCGGAAACACCATATATTTT. Translating it yields CASSQDRDISLGNTIYF.

This chain links TRBV7-3 with TRBJ2-1, with D possibly matching TRBD1 (6 bases). Trimming left V 6 bases short and J 10 bases short, with 16 bases between. Germline V gene sequence: CDR1 SGHTA, CDR2 FQGTGA. The CDR3 is 13 residues long. CDR3 bases: TGTGCCAGCAGACCTTCCGGGACACCCGAGCAGTTCTTC. Encoded protein: CASRPSGTPEQFF.

V and J are TRBV4-2 and TRBJ2-7; 7 bases align to TRBD2. V lost 3 bases and J lost 2; bases outside the gene matches: 7. Germline loops: CDR1 LGHNA, CDR2 YNFKEQ. The CDR3 covers 15 residues. CDR3 DNA: TGTGCCAGCAGCCAGGTCGGACTAGACCCCTACGAGCAGTACTTC. Translating it yields CASSQVGLDPYEQYF.

The chain is built from TRBV28 and TRBJ2-7, with D tentatively TRBD1 (5 bases). This CDR3 contains 13 residues. Germline-derived CDR1 and CDR2 are MDHEN and SYDVKM. Trimming removed 1 base from V and 3 bases from J, with 7 bases in between. The CDR3, as DNA: TGTGCCAGCAGTTTATTCGACAGCTACGAGCAGTACTTC. This sequence encodes CASSLFDSYEQYF.

The V gene is TRBV7-2, the J gene TRBJ2-7; 11 bases agree with TRBD2. V lost 5 bases, J lost 0 bases, and 9 bases stayed unmatched. This CDR3 has 17 amino acids. Germline V lookup: CDR1 SGHTA, CDR2 FQGNSA. CDR3 residues: CASSGLAGGTSSYEQYF. In DNA, the CDR3 is TGTGCCAGCAGCGGGCTAGCGGGAGGTACGAGCTCCTACGAGCAGTACTTC.

The V call is TRBV27, the J call TRBJ2-7, with 9 bases matching TRBD2. The CDR3 length is 14 residues. Trimming at V came to 3 bases and at J to 6 bases, leaving 6 bases not matched to a gene. CDR1 MNHEY and CDR2 SMNVEV come from the germline V gene (reference sequence). This CDR3 is CASSFETSGSEQYF. In DNA form, the CDR3 reads TGTGCCAGCAGTTTCGAGACTAGCGGCTCCGAGCAGTACTTC.

This clone was counted a few times. The rearrangement joins TRBV6-5 to TRBJ1-5, with 10 bases identical to TRBD1. The V gene's germline CDR1 is MNHEY and CDR2 SVGAGI. Trimming took 10 bases from V and 0 from J; bases not matched to a gene: 6. The length of the CDR3 is 15 residues. The CDR3 region is CATSRTGGSNQPQHF. CDR3 coding DNA: TGTGCCACCTCTAGGACAGGGGGTAGCAATCAGCCCCAGCATTTT.

This sequence joins TRBV11-2 and TRBJ1-1; TRBD1 might be the D (6 bases). CDR1 is SGHAT, CDR2 FQNNGV, per germline. V dropped 3 bases and J dropped 5 bases, with 10 bases sitting between them. The CDR3 is 13 residues long. CDR3 in amino acids: CASSLSGVTEAFF. For the CDR3, the DNA is TGTGCCAGCAGCTTGTCAGGGGTGACTGAAGCTTTCTTT.

The chain uses TRBV4-3 and TRBJ1-3, with TRBD1 matching over 8 bases. Germline loops: CDR1 LGHNA, CDR2 YSLEER. Trimming took 0 bases from V and 0 from J; bases not matched to a gene: 7. The CDR3 sequence is 18 residues long. The CDR3 DNA is TGCGCCAGCAGCCAAGATGGCCAGGGGGCTATCTCTGGAAACACCATATATTTT. This encodes CASSQDGQGAISGNTIYF.

This chain uses TRBV27 with TRBJ2-7, with a tentative D call TRBD1 (5 bases). This CDR3 spans 16 amino acids. Germline V CDR1 and CDR2: MNHEY, SMNVEV (reference sequence). Between the trimmed V and J ends, which lost 5 bases and 1 base, there was a span of 18 bases. The CDR3 region has the DNA TGTGCCAGCAGTAGATGGCAGGGCACCCAATCCTACGAGCAGTACTTC. This sequence encodes CASSRWQGTQSYEQYF.

The chain couples TRBV19 to TRBJ1-5, with TRBD1 as a possible D gene (6 bases). This CDR3 region has 17 residues. The V end was cut by 5 bases, the J end by 4 bases, with 21 bases between. Germline V gives CDR1 LNHDA, CDR2 SQIVND (reference sequence). The CDR3 protein is CASSPGTFEILNQPQHF. The CDR3 DNA sequence: TGTGCCAGTAGTCCCGGGACATTCGAAATCTTGAATCAGCCCCAGCATTTT.

This sequence joins TRBV4-3 and TRBJ1-2; weak D call: TRBD1 (5 bases). Deletions cut 1 base from V and 4 bases from J, with 16 bases between. The CDR3 is 16 residues long. CDR1 is LGHNA, CDR2 YSLEER, per germline. This chain's CDR3 is CASSQGLGTEFYGYTF. The CDR3 nucleotides read TGCGCCAGCAGCCAAGGGCTCGGGACTGAGTTCTATGGCTACACCTTC.

The V and J genes are TRBV7-4 and TRBJ1-4; possibly TRBD1 for D (6 bases). The CDR3 runs to 14 residues. In germline, CDR1 is SGHVT, CDR2 SQSDAQ. Deletions cut 5 bases from V and 4 bases from J, with 11 bases between. DNA for the CDR3: TGTGCCAGCAGCAGGACAGCCTGTAATGAAAAACTGTTTTTT. This gives the protein CASSRTACNEKLFF.

The V and J genes are TRBV15 and TRBJ2-7, with TRBD1 as a possible D gene (6 bases). Trimming cost V 2 bases and J 4 bases, with 15 bases left between them. Germline V gene sequence: CDR1 LNHNV, CDR2 YYDKDF (reference sequence). This CDR3 has 15 amino acids. CDR3 DNA: TGTGCCACCAGCAGACCGGACAGCGGAAATTACGAGCAGTACTTC. This gives the protein CATSRPDSGNYEQYF.